This T cell receptor (beta chain) was retrieved from a study of blood T cells in healthy people across ages. General observations from the study: With unsorted PBMCs, a conclusive comparison of naive versus antigen-experienced cells was not possible. As naive T cell percentage varied, TCR beta diversity correlated strongly with it.

A second PCR, run for roughly 7 to 11 cycles, used a sample-barcoded 5' primer plus a J-beta primer mix. TCRdb independently ran MiXCR on the 5' RACE reads; one entry per CDR3 protein. The sample shows some 1.7 million distinct CDR3 sequences, under 30% of them seen only once. Trimming pared 4 bases from V and 4 bases from J, leaving 10 bases between. This CDR3 contains 13 residues. The germline V gene encodes CDR1 WSHSY and CDR2 SAAADI. This clonotype was recorded once. No antigen is known for it. The sequence was collected from a woman aged 25-40 years in good health. The specimen was blood. This chain joins TRBV10-2 and TRBJ1-2; D gene uncertain. CDR3 nucleotides: TGCGCCAGCAGTGTCCGGGATGGCTATGGCTACACCTTC. It codes for CASSVRDGYGYTF.